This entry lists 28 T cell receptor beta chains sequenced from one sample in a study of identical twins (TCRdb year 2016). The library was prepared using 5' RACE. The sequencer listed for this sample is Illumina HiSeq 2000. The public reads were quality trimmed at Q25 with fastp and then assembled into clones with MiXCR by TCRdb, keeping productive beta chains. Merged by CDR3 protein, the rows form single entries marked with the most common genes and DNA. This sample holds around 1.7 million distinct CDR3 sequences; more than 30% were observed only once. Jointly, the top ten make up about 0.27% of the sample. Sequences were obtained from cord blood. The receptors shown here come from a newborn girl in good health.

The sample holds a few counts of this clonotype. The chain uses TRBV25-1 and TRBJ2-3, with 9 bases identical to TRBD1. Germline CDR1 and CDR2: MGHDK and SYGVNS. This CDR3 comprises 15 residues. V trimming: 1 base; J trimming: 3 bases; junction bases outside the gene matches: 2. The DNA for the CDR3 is TGTGCCAGCAGTGAATCAGGGACAGGGACAGATACGCAGTATTTT. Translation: CASSESGTGTDTQYF.

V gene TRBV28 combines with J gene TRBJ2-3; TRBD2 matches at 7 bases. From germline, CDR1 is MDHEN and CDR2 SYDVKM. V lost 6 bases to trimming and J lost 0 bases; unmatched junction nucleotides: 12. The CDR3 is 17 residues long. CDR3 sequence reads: CASSRTSGLSSTDTQYF. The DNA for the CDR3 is TGTGCCAGCAGCCGGACTAGTGGGCTCTCTAGCACAGATACGCAGTATTTT.

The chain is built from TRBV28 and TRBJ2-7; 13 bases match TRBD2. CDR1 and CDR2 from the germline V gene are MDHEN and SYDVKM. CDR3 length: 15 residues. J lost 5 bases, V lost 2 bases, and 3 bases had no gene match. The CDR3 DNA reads TGTGCCAGCAGTTTAACCGGACTAGCGGGAGACGAGCAGTACTTC. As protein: CASSLTGLAGDEQYF.

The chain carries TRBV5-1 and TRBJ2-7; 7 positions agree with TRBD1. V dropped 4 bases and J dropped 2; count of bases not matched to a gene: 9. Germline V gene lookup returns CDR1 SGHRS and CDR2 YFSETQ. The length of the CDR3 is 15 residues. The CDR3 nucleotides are TGCGCCAGCAGCACCGGGGACAGTCAGCCCTACGAGCAGTACTTC. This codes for CASSTGDSQPYEQYF.

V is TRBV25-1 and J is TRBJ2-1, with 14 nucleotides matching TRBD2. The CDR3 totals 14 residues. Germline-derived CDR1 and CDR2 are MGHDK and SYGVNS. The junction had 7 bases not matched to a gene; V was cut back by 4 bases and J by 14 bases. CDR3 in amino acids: CASSVTGTSGSEFF. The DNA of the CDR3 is TGTGCCAGCAGTGTGACCGGGACTAGCGGGAGTGAGTTCTTC.

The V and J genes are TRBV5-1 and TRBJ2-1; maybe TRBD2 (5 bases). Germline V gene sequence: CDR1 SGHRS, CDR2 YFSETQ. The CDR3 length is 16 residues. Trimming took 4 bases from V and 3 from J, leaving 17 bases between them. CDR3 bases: TGCGCCAGCAGCCGGCCTACAGCGGCGATCTACAATGAGCAGTTCTTC. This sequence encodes CASSRPTAAIYNEQFF.

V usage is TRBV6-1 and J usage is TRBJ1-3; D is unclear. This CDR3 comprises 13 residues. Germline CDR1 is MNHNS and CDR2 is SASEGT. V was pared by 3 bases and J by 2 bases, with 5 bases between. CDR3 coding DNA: TGTGCCAGCAGTGACCCACCTGGAAACACCATATATTTT. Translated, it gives CASSDPPGNTIYF.

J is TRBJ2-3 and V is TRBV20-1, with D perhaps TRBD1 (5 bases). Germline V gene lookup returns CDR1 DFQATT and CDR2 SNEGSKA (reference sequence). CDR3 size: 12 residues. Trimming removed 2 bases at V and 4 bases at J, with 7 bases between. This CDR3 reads CSARLGPDTQYF. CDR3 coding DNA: TGCAGTGCTAGATTGGGGCCAGATACGCAGTATTTT.

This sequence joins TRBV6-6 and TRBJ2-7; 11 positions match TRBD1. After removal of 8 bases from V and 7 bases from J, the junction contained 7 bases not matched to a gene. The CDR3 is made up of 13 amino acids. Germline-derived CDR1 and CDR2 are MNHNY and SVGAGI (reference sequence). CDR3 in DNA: TGTGCCAGCGGAAGGACAGGGGGCAAGGAGCAGTACTTC. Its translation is CASGRTGGKEQYF.

The CDR3 region is CSDLDRGWNEQYF. In DNA form, the CDR3 reads TGCAGCGACCTGGACAGGGGATGGAATGAGCAGTACTTC. The V gene is TRBV20-1, the J gene TRBJ2-1, with 9 bases fitting TRBD1. The J call may not be correct, given that the DNA end is closer to TRBJ2-7. CDR3 size: 13 residues. Germline assignment: CDR1 DFQATT and CDR2 SNEGSKA (reference sequence).

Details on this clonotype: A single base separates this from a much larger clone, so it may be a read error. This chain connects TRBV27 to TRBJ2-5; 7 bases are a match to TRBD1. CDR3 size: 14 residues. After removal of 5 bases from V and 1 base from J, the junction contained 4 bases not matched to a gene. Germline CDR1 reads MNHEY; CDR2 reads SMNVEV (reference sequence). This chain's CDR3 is CASSRDRPQETQYF. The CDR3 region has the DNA TGTGCCAGCAGTCGGGACAGACCCCAAGAGACCCAGTACTTC.

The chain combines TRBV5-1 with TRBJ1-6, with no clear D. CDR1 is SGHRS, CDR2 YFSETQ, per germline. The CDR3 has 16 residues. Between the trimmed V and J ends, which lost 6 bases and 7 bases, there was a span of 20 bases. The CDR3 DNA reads TGCGCCAGCAAGGAGAGGGAGGTGAATGCCAATTCACCCCTCCACTTT. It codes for CASKEREVNANSPLHF.

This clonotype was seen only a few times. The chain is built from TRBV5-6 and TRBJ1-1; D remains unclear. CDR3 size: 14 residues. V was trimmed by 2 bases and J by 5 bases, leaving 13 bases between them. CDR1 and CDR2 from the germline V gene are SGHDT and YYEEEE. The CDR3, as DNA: TGTGCCAGCAGCTTTGGGCGGCCCGGGACTGAAGCTTTCTTT. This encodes CASSFGRPGTEAFF.

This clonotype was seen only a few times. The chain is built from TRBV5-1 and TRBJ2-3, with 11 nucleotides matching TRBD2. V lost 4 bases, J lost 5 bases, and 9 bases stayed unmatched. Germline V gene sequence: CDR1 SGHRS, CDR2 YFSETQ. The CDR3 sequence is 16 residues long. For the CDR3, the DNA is TGCGCCAGCAGCCTGGCTCTAGCGGGGGGCGGAGATACGCAGTATTTT. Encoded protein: CASSLALAGGGDTQYF. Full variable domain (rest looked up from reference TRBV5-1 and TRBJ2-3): KAGVTQTPRYLIKTRGQQVTLSCSPISGHRSVSWYQQTPGQGLQFLFEYFSETQRNKGNFPGRFSGRQFSNSRSEMNVSTLELGDSALYLCASSLALAGGGDTQYFGPGTRLTVL.

The CDR3 reads CASLGLAGQDTQYF. CDR3 nucleotide sequence: TGTGCCAGCTTGGGACTAGCGGGACAAGATACGCAGTATTTT. This chain uses TRBV10-3 with TRBJ2-3, with 13 nucleotides matching TRBD2. V trimming: 10 bases; J trimming: 5 bases; junction bases outside the gene matches: 6. From germline, CDR1 is ENHRY and CDR2 SYGVKD. This CDR3 is 14 amino acids long.

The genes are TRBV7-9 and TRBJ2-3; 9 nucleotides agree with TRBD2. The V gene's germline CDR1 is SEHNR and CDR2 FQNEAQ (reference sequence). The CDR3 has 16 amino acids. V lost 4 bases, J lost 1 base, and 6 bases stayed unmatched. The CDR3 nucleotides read TGTGCCAGCAGCTCAAGCAGGACTAGCGGCACAGATACGCAGTATTTT. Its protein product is CASSSSRTSGTDTQYF. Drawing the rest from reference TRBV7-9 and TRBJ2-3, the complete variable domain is DTGVSQNPRHKITKRGQNVTFRCDPISEHNRLYWYRQTLGQGPEFLTYFQNEAQLEKSRLLSDRFSAERPKGSFSTLEIQRTEQGDSAMYLCASSSSRTSGTDTQYFGPGTRLTVL.

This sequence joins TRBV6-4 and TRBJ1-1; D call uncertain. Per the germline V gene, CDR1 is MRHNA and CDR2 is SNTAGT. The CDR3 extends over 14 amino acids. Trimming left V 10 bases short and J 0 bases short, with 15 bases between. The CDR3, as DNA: TGTGCCACCAAGCAGGAGGCCATGAACACTGAAGCTTTCTTT. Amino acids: CATKQEAMNTEAFF.

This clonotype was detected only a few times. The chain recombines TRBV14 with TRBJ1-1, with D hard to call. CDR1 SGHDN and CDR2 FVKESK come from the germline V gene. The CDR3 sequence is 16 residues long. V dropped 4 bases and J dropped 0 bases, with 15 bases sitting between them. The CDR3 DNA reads TGTGCCAGCAGCCCTTGGACGTATTATATGAACACTGAAGCTTTCTTT. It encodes CASSPWTYYMNTEAFF. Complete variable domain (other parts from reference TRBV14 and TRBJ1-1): EAGVTQFPSHSVIEKGQTVTLRCDPISGHDNLYWYRRVMGKEIKFLLHFVKESKQDESGMPNNRFLAERTGGTYSTLKVQPAELEDSGVYFCASSPWTYYMNTEAFFGQGTRLTVV.

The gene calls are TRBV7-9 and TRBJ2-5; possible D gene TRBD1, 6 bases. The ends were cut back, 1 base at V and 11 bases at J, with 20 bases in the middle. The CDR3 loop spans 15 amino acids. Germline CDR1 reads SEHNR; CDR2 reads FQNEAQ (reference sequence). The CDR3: CASSLGGQNANEQYF. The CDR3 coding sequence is TGTGCCAGCAGCTTAGGAGGACAGAACGCTAATGAGCAGTACTTC. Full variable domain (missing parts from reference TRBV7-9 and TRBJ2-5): DTGVSQNPRHKITKRGQNVTFRCDPISEHNRLYWYRQTLGQGPEFLTYFQNEAQLEKSRLLSDRFSAERPKGSFSTLEIQRTEQGDSAMYLCASSLGGQNANEQYFGPGTRLLVL.

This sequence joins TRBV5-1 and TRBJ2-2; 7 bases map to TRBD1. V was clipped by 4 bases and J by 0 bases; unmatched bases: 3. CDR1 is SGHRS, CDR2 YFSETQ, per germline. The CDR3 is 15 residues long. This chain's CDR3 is CASSRGQPNTGELFF. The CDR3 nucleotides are TGCGCCAGCAGCCGGGGACAGCCGAACACCGGGGAGCTGTTTTTT.

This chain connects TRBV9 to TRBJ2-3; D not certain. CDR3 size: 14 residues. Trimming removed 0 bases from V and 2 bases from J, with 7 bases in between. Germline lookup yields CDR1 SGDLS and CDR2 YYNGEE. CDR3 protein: CASSVGYSTDTQYF. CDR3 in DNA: TGTGCCAGCAGCGTAGGCTACTCCACAGATACGCAGTATTTT. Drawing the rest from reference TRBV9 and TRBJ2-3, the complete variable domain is DSGVTQTPKHLITATGQRVTLRCSPRSGDLSVYWYQQSLDQGLQFLIQYYNGEERAKGNILERFSAQQFPDLHSELNLSSLELGDSALYFCASSVGYSTDTQYFGPGTRLTVL.

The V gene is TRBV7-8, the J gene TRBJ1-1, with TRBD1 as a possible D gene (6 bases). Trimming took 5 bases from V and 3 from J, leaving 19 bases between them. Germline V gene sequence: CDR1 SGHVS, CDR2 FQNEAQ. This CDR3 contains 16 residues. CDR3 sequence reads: CASSHLIVRGDTEAFF. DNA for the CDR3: TGTGCCAGCAGCCACCTAATTGTCAGGGGAGACACTGAAGCTTTCTTT.

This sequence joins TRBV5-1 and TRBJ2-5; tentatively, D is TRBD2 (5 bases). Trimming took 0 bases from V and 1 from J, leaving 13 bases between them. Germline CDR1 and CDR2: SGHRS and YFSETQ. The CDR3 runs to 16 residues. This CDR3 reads CASSLGSSGVQETQYF. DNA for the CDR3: TGCGCCAGCAGCTTGGGGTCTTCCGGGGTCCAAGAGACCCAGTACTTC.

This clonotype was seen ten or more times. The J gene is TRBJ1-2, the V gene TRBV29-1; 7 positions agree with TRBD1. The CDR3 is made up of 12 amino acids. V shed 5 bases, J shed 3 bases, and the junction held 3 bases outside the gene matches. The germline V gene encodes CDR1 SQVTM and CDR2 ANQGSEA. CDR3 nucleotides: TGCAGCGTTCCCGGGACAGACTATGGCTACACCTTC. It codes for CSVPGTDYGYTF.

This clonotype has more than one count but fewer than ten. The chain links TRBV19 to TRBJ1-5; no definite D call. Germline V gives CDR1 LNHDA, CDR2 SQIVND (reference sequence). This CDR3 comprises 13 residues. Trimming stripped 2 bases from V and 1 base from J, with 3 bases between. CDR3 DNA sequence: TGTGCCAGTAGTATATCCAGCAATCAGCCCCAGCATTTT. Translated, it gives CASSISSNQPQHF.

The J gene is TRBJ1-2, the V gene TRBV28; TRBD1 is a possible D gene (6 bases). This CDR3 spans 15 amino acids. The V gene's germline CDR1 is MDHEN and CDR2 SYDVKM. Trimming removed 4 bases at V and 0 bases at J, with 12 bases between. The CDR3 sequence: CASSYPQGPNYGYTF. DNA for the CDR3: TGTGCCAGCAGTTACCCCCAGGGGCCTAACTATGGCTACACCTTC.

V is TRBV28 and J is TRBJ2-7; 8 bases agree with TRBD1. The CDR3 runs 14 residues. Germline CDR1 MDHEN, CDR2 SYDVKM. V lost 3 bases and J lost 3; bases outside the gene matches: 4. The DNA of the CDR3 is TGTGCCAGCAGTTTGGGACAGGTCGACTACGAGCAGTACTTC. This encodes CASSLGQVDYEQYF.

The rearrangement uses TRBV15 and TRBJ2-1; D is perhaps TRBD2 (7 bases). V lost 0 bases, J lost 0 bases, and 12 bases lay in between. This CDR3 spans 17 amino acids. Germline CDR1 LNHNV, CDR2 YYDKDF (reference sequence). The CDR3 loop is CATSRDRGEGSYNEQFF. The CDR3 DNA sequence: TGTGCCACCAGCAGAGATAGGGGGGAGGGCTCCTACAATGAGCAGTTCTTC. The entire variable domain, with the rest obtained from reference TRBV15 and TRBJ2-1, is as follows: DAMVIQNPRYQVTQFGKPVTLSCSQTLNHNVMYWYQQKSSQAPKLLFHYYDKDFNNEADTPDNFQSRRPNTSFCFLDIRSPGLGDTAMYLCATSRDRGEGSYNEQFFGPGTRLTVL.